This is a list of T cell receptor beta chains from one sample in a study of T-cell memory formation after mild COVID-19. TCRdb used MiXCR to reprocess the 5' RACE reads, holding one entry per CDR3 protein. The data show hundreds of thousands of distinct CDR3 sequences, roughly 19% seen once. The sequencing sample was made of PBMCs or a T cell subset sorted from them (not recorded which). The receptor set was obtained from a man younger than 35 who had mild COVID-19 (a few samples of this study predate the infection). Cell type and time point are not known. Each CDR3 is given with its conserved first and last residue. A D gene is named only where the DNA matches it firmly. Clone size appears in some rows only: once, few, many, or a class for an expanded clone.

j_call: TRBJ2-3
d_call: -
clone_size: few
v_call: TRBV18
cdr3_aa: CASSGVLDTQYF
cdr3_nt: TGTGCCAGCTCTGGGGTACTAGATACGCAGTATTTT

j_call: TRBJ2-3
d_call: -
clone_size: -
v_call: TRBV7-8
cdr3_aa: CASSRPGGRWADTQYF
cdr3_nt: TGTGCCAGCAGCCGGCCCGGGGGGCGGTGGGCAGATACGCAGTATTTT

j_call: TRBJ1-5
d_call: -
clone_size: few
v_call: TRBV7-2
cdr3_aa: CASSLWAGSNQPQHF
cdr3_nt: TGTGCCAGCAGCTTATGGGCCGGTAGCAATCAGCCCCAGCATTTT

j_call: TRBJ2-5
d_call: TRBD1
clone_size: -
v_call: TRBV6-5
cdr3_aa: CASRRQGVRETQYF
cdr3_nt: TGTGCCAGCAGACGACAGGGTGTGAGAGAGACCCAGTACTTC

j_call: TRBJ2-2
d_call: -
clone_size: few
v_call: TRBV7-3
cdr3_aa: CASSARQDRGAVFF
cdr3_nt: -

j_call: TRBJ2-1
d_call: -
clone_size: many
v_call: TRBV4-3
cdr3_aa: CASSQTPQGTYNEQFF
cdr3_nt: TGCGCCAGCAGCCAGACCCCGCAGGGTACCTACAATGAGCAGTTCTTC

j_call: TRBJ2-1
d_call: -
clone_size: -
v_call: TRBV21-1
cdr3_aa: CASSKVGQGSYNEQFF
cdr3_nt: -

j_call: TRBJ1-1
d_call: -
clone_size: -
v_call: TRBV5-1
cdr3_aa: CASSLNVGGGTEAFF
cdr3_nt: TGCGCCAGCAGCTTGAACGTTGGAGGTGGCACTGAAGCTTTCTTT

j_call: TRBJ2-1
d_call: TRBD2
clone_size: few
v_call: TRBV5-4
cdr3_aa: CASSPWVSGGNEQFF
cdr3_nt: TGTGCCAGCAGCCCGTGGGTTAGCGGGGGGAATGAGCAGTTCTTC

j_call: TRBJ1-2
d_call: -
clone_size: -
v_call: TRBV20-1
cdr3_aa: CSARGAGVGYTF
cdr3_nt: TGCAGTGCTAGGGGGGCGGGAGTCGGCTACACCTTC

j_call: TRBJ2-7
d_call: -
clone_size: few
v_call: TRBV4-3
cdr3_aa: CASSQERGAGYEQYF
cdr3_nt: TGCGCCAGCAGCCAAGAACGGGGGGCAGGCTACGAGCAGTACTTC

j_call: TRBJ1-5
d_call: -
clone_size: -
v_call: TRBV9
cdr3_aa: CASSVAGLQHQPQHF
cdr3_nt: TGTGCCAGCAGCGTAGCTGGTCTACAGCATCAGCCCCAGCATTTT

j_call: TRBJ2-3
d_call: -
clone_size: -
v_call: TRBV5-4
cdr3_aa: CASSMKGTDTQYF
cdr3_nt: TGTGCCAGCTCCATGAAGGGCACAGATACGCAGTATTTT

j_call: TRBJ2-3
d_call: -
clone_size: -
v_call: TRBV27
cdr3_aa: CASSPLDRPQYF
cdr3_nt: TGTGCCAGCAGTCCCCTCGACCGACCGCAGTATTTT

j_call: TRBJ2-1
d_call: TRBD1
clone_size: -
v_call: TRBV5-1
cdr3_aa: CASRRQGENNPLNEQFF
cdr3_nt: TGCGCCAGCAGGCGACAGGGGGAGAATAACCCCTTGAATGAGCAGTTCTTC

j_call: TRBJ2-1
d_call: -
clone_size: -
v_call: TRBV11-2
cdr3_aa: CASSLKGAPRNEQFF
cdr3_nt: TGTGCCAGCAGCTTAAAGGGTGCCCCTCGCAATGAGCAGTTCTTC

j_call: TRBJ2-3
d_call: -
clone_size: -
v_call: TRBV5-1
cdr3_aa: CASSLAGTPGLTDTQYF
cdr3_nt: TGCGCCAGCAGCTTGGCCGGGACCCCGGGACTCACAGATACGCAGTATTTT

j_call: TRBJ2-2
d_call: -
clone_size: -
v_call: TRBV10-3
cdr3_aa: CAITRDSYTGELFF
cdr3_nt: TGTGCCATCACCCGGGACTCTTACACCGGGGAGCTGTTTTTT

j_call: TRBJ1-2
d_call: TRBD1
clone_size: -
v_call: TRBV3-1
cdr3_aa: CASSEPWTGGARGYTF
cdr3_nt: TGTGCCAGCAGCGAGCCGTGGACAGGGGGCGCGAGGGGCTACACCTTC

j_call: TRBJ2-5
d_call: -
clone_size: few
v_call: TRBV28
cdr3_aa: CASWRQPQETQYF
cdr3_nt: TGTGCCAGCTGGAGACAGCCCCAAGAGACCCAGTACTTC

j_call: TRBJ1-5
d_call: -
clone_size: -
v_call: TRBV12-3/TRBV12-4
cdr3_aa: CASSSGQLYSNHPQHF
cdr3_nt: TGTGCCAGCAGTTCTGGACAGTTGTATAGCAATCATCCCCAGCATTTT

j_call: TRBJ2-2
d_call: -
clone_size: -
v_call: TRBV5-1
cdr3_aa: CASSWTPLMNTGELFF
cdr3_nt: TGCGCCAGCAGCTGGACACCTCTCATGAACACCGGGGAGCTGTTTTTT

j_call: TRBJ2-7
d_call: TRBD1
clone_size: few
v_call: TRBV30
cdr3_aa: CAWSVEGQGMDEQYF
cdr3_nt: TGTGCCTGGAGTGTTGAGGGACAGGGGATGGACGAGCAGTACTTC

j_call: TRBJ2-5
d_call: -
clone_size: -
v_call: TRBV9
cdr3_aa: CASAPPAGHQETQYF
cdr3_nt: TGTGCCAGCGCCCCCCCGGCAGGCCACCAAGAGACCCAGTACTTC

j_call: TRBJ2-1
d_call: -
clone_size: once
v_call: TRBV12-3/TRBV12-4
cdr3_aa: CASSSAGESNEQFF
cdr3_nt: TGTGCCAGCAGTTCCGCCGGTGAGTCCAATGAGCAGTTCTTC

j_call: TRBJ1-1
d_call: -
clone_size: -
v_call: TRBV29-1
cdr3_aa: CSVEWNTEAFF
cdr3_nt: TGCAGCGTCGAGTGGAACACTGAAGCTTTCTTT

j_call: TRBJ2-7
d_call: -
clone_size: -
v_call: TRBV12-3/TRBV12-4
cdr3_aa: CASSLSRLRENYEQYF
cdr3_nt: TGTGCCAGCAGTTTATCACGGCTCCGTGAGAACTACGAGCAGTACTTC

j_call: TRBJ2-3
d_call: -
clone_size: many
v_call: TRBV7-6
cdr3_aa: CASSWGETDTQYF
cdr3_nt: TGTGCCAGCAGCTGGGGGGAGACGGATACGCAGTATTTT

j_call: TRBJ1-5
d_call: -
clone_size: few
v_call: TRBV4-1
cdr3_aa: CASSQVRFEAQHF
cdr3_nt: TGCGCCAGCAGCCAAGTTCGGTTCGAGGCCCAGCATTTT

j_call: TRBJ1-5
d_call: -
clone_size: -
v_call: TRBV5-1
cdr3_aa: CASSEGGWNQPQHF
cdr3_nt: TGCGCCAGCAGCGAGGGGGGTTGGAATCAGCCCCAGCATTTT

j_call: TRBJ1-2
d_call: -
clone_size: -
v_call: TRBV15
cdr3_aa: CAISYQNNYGYTF
cdr3_nt: TGTGCCATCTCGTATCAGAATAACTATGGCTACACCTTC

j_call: TRBJ1-1
d_call: -
clone_size: -
v_call: TRBV4-1
cdr3_aa: CASSHLGKLNTEAFF
cdr3_nt: TGCGCCAGCAGCCACCTCGGGAAGTTGAACACTGAAGCTTTCTTT

j_call: TRBJ1-1
d_call: -
clone_size: -
v_call: TRBV14
cdr3_aa: CASSQAIGTEAFF
cdr3_nt: TGTGCCAGCAGCCAAGCGATAGGGACTGAAGCTTTCTTT

j_call: TRBJ1-1
d_call: TRBD1
clone_size: -
v_call: TRBV20-1
cdr3_aa: CSASRDRGHTEAFF
cdr3_nt: TGCAGTGCTAGCCGGGACAGGGGTCATACTGAAGCTTTCTTT

j_call: TRBJ1-5
d_call: -
clone_size: -
v_call: TRBV30
cdr3_aa: CAWSARSLTETVDWPQHF
cdr3_nt: TGTGCCTGGAGTGCACGATCCCTCACAGAAACAGTCGACTGGCCCCAGCATTTT

j_call: TRBJ2-1
d_call: TRBD2
clone_size: few
v_call: TRBV6-5
cdr3_aa: CASGEGFYNEQFF
cdr3_nt: TGTGCCAGCGGGGAGGGGTTTTACAATGAGCAGTTCTTC

j_call: TRBJ2-1
d_call: TRBD2
clone_size: few
v_call: TRBV6-5
cdr3_aa: CASASGTNSEQFF
cdr3_nt: TGTGCCAGCGCCTCCGGGACTAATAGTGAGCAGTTCTTC

j_call: TRBJ2-5
d_call: TRBD1
clone_size: few
v_call: TRBV6-5
cdr3_aa: CASSPLDRAPSRETQYF
cdr3_nt: TGTGCCAGCAGTCCCCTCGACAGGGCCCCATCAAGAGAGACCCAGTACTTC

j_call: TRBJ2-1
d_call: -
clone_size: -
v_call: TRBV5-5
cdr3_aa: CASSLGGPPHEQFF
cdr3_nt: TGTGCCAGCAGCTTGGGTGGGCCCCCCCATGAGCAGTTCTTC

j_call: TRBJ2-1
d_call: -
clone_size: -
v_call: TRBV7-2
cdr3_aa: CASRSQGPYNEQFF
cdr3_nt: TGTGCCAGCAGATCCCAGGGACCGTACAATGAGCAGTTCTTC

j_call: TRBJ2-1
d_call: -
clone_size: few
v_call: TRBV7-9
cdr3_aa: CASSPWATQSHEQFF
cdr3_nt: TGTGCCAGCAGCCCATGGGCCACTCAGTCCCATGAGCAGTTCTTC

j_call: TRBJ2-1
d_call: -
clone_size: -
v_call: TRBV7-2
cdr3_aa: CASSRRLVRDEQFF
cdr3_nt: TGTGCCAGCAGCCGAAGACTAGTTCGAGATGAGCAGTTCTTC

j_call: TRBJ2-7
d_call: TRBD1
clone_size: few
v_call: TRBV18
cdr3_aa: CASSRGYDRVIPEQYF
cdr3_nt: TGTGCCAGCTCACGGGGTTATGACAGGGTAATCCCCGAGCAGTACTTC

j_call: TRBJ2-7
d_call: TRBD2
clone_size: -
v_call: TRBV7-2
cdr3_aa: CASSEGEVAGLYEQYF
cdr3_nt: TGTGCCAGCAGCGAGGGTGAAGTAGCGGGACTTTACGAGCAGTACTTC

j_call: TRBJ1-2
d_call: TRBD1
clone_size: few
v_call: TRBV7-2
cdr3_aa: CASSSSGTGGYGYTF
cdr3_nt: TGTGCCAGCAGCTCCTCTGGGACAGGGGGCTATGGCTACACCTTC

j_call: TRBJ2-3
d_call: -
clone_size: -
v_call: TRBV7-2
cdr3_aa: CASSSLGPTDTQYF
cdr3_nt: TGTGCCAGCAGCTCCCTTGGTCCCACAGATACGCAGTATTTT

j_call: TRBJ1-1
d_call: -
clone_size: many
v_call: TRBV4-1
cdr3_aa: CASSQDRGTEAFF
cdr3_nt: TGCGCCAGCAGCCAAGATAGGGGCACTGAAGCTTTCTTT

j_call: TRBJ1-5
d_call: -
clone_size: -
v_call: TRBV4-3
cdr3_aa: CASSQDRTYSNQPQHF
cdr3_nt: TGCGCCAGCAGCCAAGACAGGACATATAGCAATCAGCCCCAGCATTTT

j_call: TRBJ2-5
d_call: -
clone_size: -
v_call: TRBV15
cdr3_aa: CATSSSGSPETQYF
cdr3_nt: TGTGCCACCAGCTCAAGCGGTTCCCCGGAGACCCAGTACTTC

j_call: TRBJ2-1
d_call: TRBD2
clone_size: few
v_call: TRBV2
cdr3_aa: CASSAGVYNEQFF
cdr3_nt: TGTGCCAGCAGCGCGGGGGTCTACAATGAGCAGTTCTTC

j_call: TRBJ2-5
d_call: -
clone_size: few
v_call: TRBV5-8
cdr3_aa: CASSPGDTASWGETQYF
cdr3_nt: TGTGCCAGCAGCCCTGGGGACACCGCGAGCTGGGGGGAGACCCAGTACTTC

j_call: TRBJ2-1
d_call: TRBD1
clone_size: -
v_call: TRBV10-3
cdr3_aa: CAISGLKDRADEQFF
cdr3_nt: TGTGCCATCAGTGGCCTTAAGGACAGGGCCGATGAGCAGTTCTTC